A selection of T cell receptor beta chains follows, all from one sample in a study of blood T cell repertoires in COVID-19. The data were produced by immunoSEQ multiplex PCR, yet TCRdb's version contains in-frame clones alone and is incomplete. The data show roughly 260,000 clones, 75% to 95% seen once. Specimen: peripheral blood. The receptors were gathered from a person in their late teens or twenties with COVID-19, enrolled during active disease. CDR3s include the opening cysteine and the closing phenylalanine or tryptophan. A D gene is named only where the DNA matches it firmly.

V	J	D	CDR3	DNA
TRBV6-5	TRBJ1-1	-	CASTSQSRYTEAFF	TGTGCCAGCACTTCACAGAGTAGGTACACTGAAGCTTTCTTT
TRBV11-2	TRBJ2-2	-	CASSRTSYGELFF	TGTGCCAGCAGCCGAACTAGCTACGGGGAGCTGTTTTTT
TRBV12-2	TRBJ2-1	-	CASRLELLHNEQFF	TGTGCAAGTCGCTTAGAACTACTACACAATGAGCAGTTCTTC
TRBV28	TRBJ2-2	TRBD1	CASRKGANGELFF	TGTGCCAGCAGGAAGGGGGCGAACGGGGAGCTGTTTTTT
TRBV9	TRBJ1-2	TRBD1	CASSPRDSSWGYTF	TGTGCCAGCAGCCCCCGGGACAGCTCGTGGGGCTACACCTTC
TRBV13	TRBJ1-5	TRBD1	CASSLTGGLSNQPQHF	TGTGCCAGCAGCTTAACAGGGGGCTTGAGCAATCAGCCCCAGCATTTT
TRBV2	TRBJ2-7	-	CASNLQGTHEQYF	TGTGCCAGCAACCTCCAGGGGACCCACGAGCAGTACTTC
TRBV13	TRBJ2-5	-	CASSLGRETQYF	TGTGCCAGCAGCTTAGGCCGGGAGACCCAGTACTTC
TRBV4-3	TRBJ2-7	-	CASSQGAAPSNEQYF	TGCGCCAGCAGCCAGGGGGCCGCTCCCTCCAACGAGCAGTACTTC
TRBV4-3	TRBJ2-1	TRBD2	CASSQDYAGVDEQFF	TGCGCCAGCAGCCAAGATTACGCGGGAGTCGATGAGCAGTTCTTC
TRBV12-3/TRBV12-4	TRBJ1-1	-	CASSLLSGEAFF	TGTGCCAGCAGTTTACTGTCCGGAGAGGCTTTCTTT
TRBV5-1	TRBJ1-4	TRBD1	CASSLGQGEEKLFF	TGCGCCAGCAGCTTGGGACAGGGAGAGGAAAAACTGTTTTTT
TRBV5-1	TRBJ2-3	TRBD1	CASSLGQGPDTQYF	TGCGCCAGCAGCTTGGGACAGGGACCAGATACGCAGTATTTT
TRBV4-3	TRBJ2-7	TRBD1	CASSQEEQGAYEQYF	TGCGCCAGCAGCCAAGAAGAACAGGGGGCTTACGAGCAGTACTTC
TRBV2	TRBJ2-7	TRBD1	CASTGQGLDEQYF	TGTGCCAGCACAGGACAGGGCCTCGACGAGCAGTACTTC
TRBV5-4	TRBJ1-3	-	CASSGGGPISGNTIYF	TGTGCCAGCAGCGGGGGGGGACCTATCTCTGGAAACACCATATATTTT
TRBV10-2	TRBJ2-7	TRBD1	CASGNGGQESYEQYF	TGCGCCAGCGGCAACGGGGGACAGGAGTCCTACGAGCAGTACTTC
TRBV14	TRBJ1-1	TRBD1	CASSEGQGSSEAFF	TGTGCCAGCAGCGAAGGACAGGGGTCGTCTGAAGCTTTCTTT
TRBV27	TRBJ1-2	-	CASSLGAGSPYGYTF	TGTGCCAGCAGTTTGGGGGCAGGGTCACCTTATGGCTACACCTTC
TRBV2	TRBJ1-6	-	CASSGGLTGDSPLHF	TGTGCCAGCAGTGGTGGACTTACTGGGGATTCACCCCTCCACTTT
TRBV5-4	TRBJ2-1	TRBD2	CASSSLGEGGRFSSYNEQFF	TGTGCCAGCAGCTCGTTAGGGGAGGGCGGGAGGTTTAGCTCCTACAATGAGCAGTTCTTC
TRBV18	TRBJ2-5	TRBD1	CASSYDRAETQYF	TGTGCCAGCTCATACGACAGGGCGGAGACCCAGTACTTC
TRBV24-1	TRBJ2-5	-	CATSDQTARGAETQYF	TGTGCCACCAGTGATCAGACCGCCAGGGGTGCAGAGACCCAGTACTTC
TRBV10-3	TRBJ1-2	-	CAISEVGPYGYTF	TGTGCCATCAGTGAGGTGGGGCCGTATGGCTACACCTTC
TRBV11-2	TRBJ1-1	-	CASRGRTRDMKTEAFF	TGTGCCAGCAGGGGAAGAACTAGGGATATGAAGACTGAAGCTTTCTTT
TRBV4-3	TRBJ2-1	-	CASSHITTARNEQFF	TGCGCCAGCAGCCACATAACCACCGCTAGGAATGAGCAGTTCTTC
TRBV7-2	TRBJ1-1	-	CASSSITGGITEAFF	TGTGCCAGCAGCTCGATAACGGGAGGGATCACTGAAGCTTTCTTT